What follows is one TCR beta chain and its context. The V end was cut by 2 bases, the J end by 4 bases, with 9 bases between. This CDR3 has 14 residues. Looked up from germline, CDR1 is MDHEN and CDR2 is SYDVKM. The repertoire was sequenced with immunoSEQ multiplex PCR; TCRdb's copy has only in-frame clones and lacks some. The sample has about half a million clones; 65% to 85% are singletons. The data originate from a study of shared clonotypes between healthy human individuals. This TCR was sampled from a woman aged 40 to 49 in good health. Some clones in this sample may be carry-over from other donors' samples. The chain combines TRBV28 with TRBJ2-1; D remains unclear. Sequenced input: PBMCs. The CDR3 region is CASSLRPRYNEQFF. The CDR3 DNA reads TGTGCCAGCAGTTTACGTCCTCGGTACAATGAGCAGTTCTTC.